This entry lists 28 T cell receptor beta chains sequenced from one sample in a study of shared clonotypes between healthy human individuals. This table comes from immunoSEQ multiplex PCR, and its TCRdb copy is limited to in-frame clones, with some not included. Of more than 1 million clones listed, around 78% are singletons. The specimen was memory CD4+ T cells from PBMCs. Regarding subset: CD45RA-negative fraction. The receptors were gathered from a man aged 18 to 35 in good health. Some clones in this sample may be carry-over from other donors' samples.

The chain links TRBV7-2 to TRBJ2-5; TRBD1 matches 7 bases. The CDR3 spans 15 residues. Germline CDR1 and CDR2: SGHTA and FQGNSA. V was pared by 4 bases and J by 2 bases, with 7 bases of the junction left unmatched. The CDR3 sequence: CASSSAGTAQETQYF. Here the CDR3 DNA reads TGTGCCAGCAGCTCCGCCGGGACAGCTCAAGAGACCCAGTACTTC.

The V and J genes are TRBV5-6 and TRBJ1-2; 7 bases agree with TRBD1. Trimming cost V 4 bases and J 7 bases; bases outside gene matches: 7. Germline V CDR1 and CDR2: SGHDT, YYEEEE. This CDR3 is built from 13 residues. The CDR3 region is CASSPGTALGYTF. As DNA, the CDR3 is TGTGCCAGCAGCCCCGGGACAGCTCTTGGCTACACCTTC.

V gene TRBV20-1 combines with J gene TRBJ2-7, with D uncertain. Trimming shortened V by 8 bases and J by 6 bases, and 14 bases separated the two germline ends. The CDR3 runs 11 residues. Germline V CDR1 and CDR2: DFQATT, SNEGSKA (reference sequence). CDR3 in DNA: TGCAGTACCACTTCAGGTGCCGAGCAGTACTTC. It yields the protein CSTTSGAEQYF.

V and J are TRBV15 and TRBJ2-1, with 10 bases identical to TRBD1. This CDR3 comprises 15 residues. Germline assignment: CDR1 LNHNV and CDR2 YYDKDF (reference sequence). V lost 3 bases and J lost 6; bases outside the gene matches: 5. The CDR3 region is CATSRGQGRGNEQFF. CDR3 in DNA: TGTGCCACCAGCAGGGGACAGGGGAGAGGCAATGAGCAGTTCTTC.

The rearrangement joins TRBV5-1 to TRBJ2-5; 7 bases agree with TRBD1. The V gene's germline CDR1 is SGHRS and CDR2 YFSETQ. After removal of 8 bases from V and 5 bases from J, the junction contained 9 bases not matched to a gene. CDR3 length: 13 residues. The CDR3, as DNA: TGCGCCAGTAAAAAGGGGGCGGAGGAGACCCAGTACTTC. Amino acid sequence: CASKKGAEETQYF.

This clone has just one count. The V gene is TRBV2, the J gene TRBJ1-2; no clear D gene. Germline V gene lookup returns CDR1 SNHLY and CDR2 FYNNEI. The ends were cut back, 6 bases at V and 0 bases at J, with 14 bases in the middle. This CDR3 is built from 15 residues. CDR3 amino acids: CASRAGLGANYGYTF. The CDR3 coding sequence is TGTGCCAGCAGGGCAGGTTTGGGAGCTAACTATGGCTACACCTTC.

This clone was recorded once. V gene TRBV28 combines with J gene TRBJ2-7; 8 nucleotides line up with TRBD2. Unmatched junction bases numbered 0, after V lost 8 bases and J lost 0 bases. CDR3 size: 12 residues. Germline V lookup: CDR1 MDHEN, CDR2 SYDVKM. In DNA form, the CDR3 reads TGTGCCAGCGGGACTAGCTCCTACGAGCAGTACTTC. Protein product: CASGTSSYEQYF.

This chain links TRBV5-6 with TRBJ1-5; no definite D call. This CDR3 has 14 residues. Looked up from germline, CDR1 is SGHDT and CDR2 is YYEEEE. The V end was cut by 2 bases, the J end by 3 bases, with 9 bases between. CDR3 protein: CASSFTQNNQPQHF. CDR3 in DNA: TGTGCCAGCAGCTTCACGCAGAACAATCAGCCCCAGCATTTT.

A note on this clone: The sample contains more than one DNA sequence encoding this CDR3. The rearrangement joins TRBV5-1 to TRBJ2-5, with D unclear. The length of the CDR3 is 13 residues. CDR1 is SGHRS and CDR2 is YFSETQ in the germline V gene. The V end was cut by 2 bases, the J end by 5 bases, with 10 bases between. CDR3 region: CASSLEVWETQYF. CDR3 coding DNA: TGCGCCAGCAGCTTAGAAGTCTGGGAGACCCAGTACTTC.

The chain uses TRBV28 and TRBJ2-1; D not certain. V was shortened by 3 bases and J by 7 bases, with 7 bases between the two germline ends. CDR1 is MDHEN, CDR2 SYDVKM, per germline. The CDR3 spans 12 residues. The CDR3 region is CASSFILNEQFF. CDR3 DNA: TGTGCCAGCAGTTTTATTTTGAATGAGCAGTTCTTC.

This clone has a handful of counts. The J gene is TRBJ2-1, the V gene TRBV5-1; no definite D call. CDR3 length: 13 amino acids. The V end was cut by 0 bases, the J end by 7 bases, with 8 bases between. Germline CDR1 reads SGHRS; CDR2 reads YFSETQ. The CDR3 loop is CASSLESSNEQFF. The CDR3 DNA reads as TGCGCCAGCAGCTTGGAGTCTAGTAATGAGCAGTTCTTC.

This rearrangement joins TRBV18 to TRBJ1-1, with D uncertain. V lost 2 bases and J lost 4, with 11 bases in between. This CDR3 comprises 14 residues. CDR1 and CDR2 from the germline V gene are KGHSH and LQKENI. CDR3 DNA: TGTGCCAGCTCACCAACCCGGGGATCCACTGAAGCTTTCTTT. It yields the protein CASSPTRGSTEAFF.

V and J are TRBV5-4 and TRBJ2-5; 7 bases are shared with TRBD2. After removal of 6 bases from V and 5 bases from J, the junction contained 7 bases not matched to a gene. The germline CDR1 and CDR2 sequences are SGHNT and YYREEE (reference sequence). CDR3 length equals 13 residues. In DNA, the CDR3 is TGTGCCAGCACCACCGCGGGGGTTGAGACCCAGTACTTC. It specifies CASTTAGVETQYF.

This chain links TRBV5-1 with TRBJ2-5; D may be TRBD1 or TRBD2 (5 bases each). CDR3 length: 12 amino acids. With 0 bases removed from V and 9 bases from J, the gap between germline ends came to 9 bases. CDR1 is SGHRS and CDR2 is YFSETQ in the germline V gene. In nucleotides, the CDR3 is TGCGCCAGCAGCTTGGGGATGGGGGCCCAGTACTTC. Protein product: CASSLGMGAQYF.

The chain is built from TRBV18 and TRBJ2-2, with 9 nucleotides matching TRBD2. The germline gives CDR1 KGHSH, CDR2 LQKENI. CDR3 size: 17 residues. V shed 3 bases and J 8 bases; nucleotides not matched to a gene: 13. CDR3 protein: CASSPKREATLGGELFF. The CDR3 DNA reads TGTGCCAGCTCACCGAAGCGGGAGGCCACTCTAGGAGGGGAGCTGTTTTTT.

The rearrangement links TRBV2 to TRBJ2-7; 9 nucleotides match TRBD2. Germline CDR1 reads SNHLY; CDR2 reads FYNNEI. The CDR3 totals 14 residues. The V and J ends lost 8 bases and 0 bases, in that order; junction bases with no gene match: 5. CDR3 protein: CASLGLASSYEQYF. The CDR3 DNA reads TGTGCCAGCTTAGGACTAGCGAGCTCCTACGAGCAGTACTTC.

The rearrangement joins TRBV7-8 to TRBJ2-1; D gene ambiguous. Germline CDR1 and CDR2: SGHVS and FQNEAQ. This CDR3 has 13 residues. V shed 3 bases and J shed 5 bases, with 8 bases lying between them. This CDR3 is CASSLGLNNEQFF. The CDR3 bases are TGTGCCAGCAGCTTGGGCCTTAACAATGAGCAGTTCTTC.

This sequence joins TRBV28 and TRBJ2-2; weak D call: TRBD1 (5 bases). Germline V gene sequence: CDR1 MDHEN, CDR2 SYDVKM. The length of the CDR3 is 15 residues. Trimming shortened V by 5 bases and J by 5 bases, and 15 bases separated the two germline ends. The CDR3 DNA sequence: TGTGCCAGCAGTCAGGGTTTCGTAAGAACCGGGGAGCTGTTTTTT. As protein: CASSQGFVRTGELFF.

The chain couples TRBV30 to TRBJ2-7, with 8 bases fitting TRBD2. CDR1 is GTSNPN and CDR2 is SVGIG in the germline V gene (reference sequence). Losses at the gene ends were 5 bases for V and 3 bases for J; bases not matched to a gene: 6. This CDR3 contains 13 residues. This CDR3 reads CAWREGSNYEQYF. CDR3 DNA: TGTGCCTGGCGGGAGGGATCTAACTACGAGCAGTACTTC.

V usage is TRBV18 and J usage is TRBJ2-7; D may correspond to TRBD1 or TRBD2 (5 bases each). This CDR3 is built from 14 residues. Germline CDR1 is KGHSH and CDR2 is LQKENI. The V gene lost 4 bases and the J gene lost 4 bases, with 14 bases spanning the gap. CDR3: CASSHSRDGYEQYF. The CDR3 DNA follows: TGTGCCAGCTCACATTCCCGGGACGGGTACGAGCAGTACTTC.

V and J are TRBV10-3 and TRBJ2-3; either TRBD1 or TRBD2 may supply D (6 bases each). In germline, CDR1 is ENHRY, CDR2 SYGVKD. The CDR3 totals 14 residues. Trimming left V 2 bases short and J 4 bases short, with 10 bases between. Written as DNA, the CDR3 is TGTGCCATCAGTGAGCGGGGGCCTCCAGATACGCAGTATTTT. Its translation: CAISERGPPDTQYF.

The chain joins TRBV30 to TRBJ2-2; D is undetermined. V lost 7 bases to trimming and J lost 8 bases, with 23 bases between them. The CDR3 sequence is 15 residues long. The germline CDR1 and CDR2 sequences are GTSNPN and SVGIG (reference sequence). This CDR3 reads CASLGRYKALGELFF. CDR3 DNA: TGTGCCTCTTTGGGCCGTTATAAAGCCCTAGGGGAGCTGTTTTTT.

This clone appeared a few times. The same CDR3 also results from other DNA sequences found in this sample. This chain links TRBV25-1 with TRBJ1-5, with D perhaps matching TRBD1 (5 bases). Germline V CDR1 and CDR2: MGHDK, SYGVNS. The CDR3 loop spans 13 amino acids. V lost 6 bases to trimming and J lost 0 bases, with 6 bases between them. The CDR3 protein is CASRGPSNQPQHF. CDR3 in DNA: TGTGCCAGCAGGGGGCCTAGCAATCAGCCCCAGCATTTT.

This clone was counted ten times or more. The chain has TRBV7-3 and TRBJ2-1; D uncertain. The CDR3 has 14 amino acids. In germline, CDR1 is SGHTA, CDR2 FQGTGA. V dropped 2 bases and J dropped 4 bases, with 9 bases sitting between them. CDR3 sequence (DNA): TGTGCCAGCAGCTTACAGGCAGCTTACAATGAGCAGTTCTTC. Translated, it gives CASSLQAAYNEQFF.

The chain is built from TRBV5-1 and TRBJ2-7, with TRBD2 identical over 8 bases. V trimming: 0 bases; J trimming: 7 bases; junction bases outside the gene matches: 9. Germline V gives CDR1 SGHRS, CDR2 YFSETQ. This CDR3 spans 15 amino acids. Written as DNA, the CDR3 is TGCGCCAGCAGCTTGGAGCCAGCGGGAGCTGGGGAGCAGTACTTC. Encoded protein: CASSLEPAGAGEQYF.

The chain employs TRBV7-2 and TRBJ2-3; D not resolved. The CDR3 contains 14 residues. Trimming stripped 1 base from V and 6 bases from J, with 11 bases between. Germline assignment: CDR1 SGHTA and CDR2 FQGNSA. The CDR3 nucleotides read TGTGCCAGCAGCTTAGGGCTGCGCGGCGATACGCAGTATTTT. As protein: CASSLGLRGDTQYF.

The chain's CDR3 is CASSARQAGANVLTF. The CDR3 DNA is TGTGCCAGCAGTGCACGCCAGGCTGGGGCCAACGTCCTGACTTTC. V gene TRBV6-1 combines with J gene TRBJ2-6; D is unclear. Germline V gene sequence: CDR1 MNHNS, CDR2 SASEGT. This CDR3 is built from 15 residues. V was shortened by 4 bases and J by 2 bases, with 9 bases between the two germline ends.

The rearrangement uses TRBV6-6 and TRBJ1-2; D ambiguous. The CDR3 has 14 residues. The ends were cut back, 5 bases at V and 7 bases at J, with 17 bases in the middle. Germline V gene lookup returns CDR1 MNHNY and CDR2 SVGAGI (reference sequence). This CDR3 is CASSQDGKPGGYTF. In DNA, the CDR3 is TGTGCCAGCAGTCAAGACGGGAAACCGGGTGGCTACACCTTC.